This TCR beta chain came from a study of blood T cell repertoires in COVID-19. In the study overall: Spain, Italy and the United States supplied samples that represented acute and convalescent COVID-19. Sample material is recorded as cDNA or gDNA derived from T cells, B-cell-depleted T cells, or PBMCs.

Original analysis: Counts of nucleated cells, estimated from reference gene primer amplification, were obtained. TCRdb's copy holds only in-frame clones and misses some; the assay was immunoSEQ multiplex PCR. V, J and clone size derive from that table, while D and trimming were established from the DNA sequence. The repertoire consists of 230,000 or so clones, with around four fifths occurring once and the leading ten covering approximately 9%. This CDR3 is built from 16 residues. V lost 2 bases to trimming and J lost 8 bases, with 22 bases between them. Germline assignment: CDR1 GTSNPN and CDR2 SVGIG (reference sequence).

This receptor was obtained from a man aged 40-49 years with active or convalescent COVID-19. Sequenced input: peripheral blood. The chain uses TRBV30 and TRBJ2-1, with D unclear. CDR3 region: CAWSTVGLEVFDEQFF. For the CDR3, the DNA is TGTGCCTGGAGTACGGTGGGCTTAGAAGTGTTCGATGAGCAGTTCTTC.